The T cell receptor (beta chain) described here comes from a study of persistence of HIV-infected CD4 T cells. General study results and limits: Within sorted populations, more oligoclonal TCRs accompanied more oligoclonal proviruses. Degenerate expanded CDR3beta sequences were enriched among CMV- and Gag-responding cells.

Germline CDR1 reads SGHAT; CDR2 reads FQDESV (reference sequence). The CDR3 has 15 amino acids. The junction had 2 bases not matched to a gene; V was cut back by 1 base and J by 3 bases. Lysates of CMV-infected fibroblasts at 9.5 to 10 ug/mL stimulated these cells. Sorted nonresponding memory CD4+ T cells were CD40L-negative, CD69-negative, CD45RO-high. Donors had undetectable plasma HIV-1 RNA, under 50 copies/mL, for 4+ years. The libraries were made with immunoSEQ version 4 in survey mode. The assay was immunoSEQ multiplex PCR, and TCRdb's table has in-frame clones only and misses some. The sample gives fewer than 30,000 clones, around 82% of which show up once; roughly 4.8% is in the top ten. A note on this clone: The antigen remains unidentified.

This receptor was identified in an adult man with HIV who was CMV-seropositive. The source was CD4+ T cells sorted from PBMCs after roughly 18-hour stimulation, collected from a patient who received antiretroviral therapy. The J gene is TRBJ2-1, the V gene TRBV11-1, with 8 bases that match TRBD1. The CDR3 sequence: CASSLEQGGYNEQFF. Written as DNA, the CDR3 is TGTGCCAGCAGCTTAGAACAGGGGGGCTACAATGAGCAGTTCTTC.